This T cell receptor (beta chain) is drawn from a study of CD4 T cells in relation to SARS-CoV-2 and coronaviruses. Turning to the study itself: The restricting HLA molecule for shared crossreactive spike epitopes was mapped.

Study-wide points: Monoreactive clones expanded significantly more to SARS-CoV-2 than crossreactive clones did.

Naive or memory CD4+ cells were cultured 1:1 with T cell-depleted PBMCs plus CEF. Clones were read by immunoSEQ multiplex PCR, and TCRdb kept only the in-frame ones, dropping some. The sample includes 30,000 to 45,000 clones, about 79% seen only once; the top ten take approximately 7%. Per germline, CDR1 MRHNA and CDR2 SNTAGT. V was shortened by 8 bases and J by 4 bases, with 18 bases between the two germline ends. The CDR3 extends over 15 amino acids. Points on this clone: The antigen is undetermined.

The specimen was naive CD4+ T cells from PBMCs, cultured in vitro. Subset reported: naive CD4+ T cells isolated by negative enrichment. This sequence was found in an adult with COVID-19. This rearrangement joins TRBV6-4 to TRBJ1-5, with D possibly TRBD1 on 6 matching bases. The CDR3 sequence: CASPWDGGRNQPQHF. The CDR3 DNA reads TGTGCCAGCCCTTGGGACGGGGGCCGAAATCAGCCCCAGCATTTT.